This T cell receptor (beta chain) is from a study of T-cell memory formation after mild COVID-19. Notes on the study in general: Some responding clones appeared in pre-infection memory, suggesting cross-reactive memory joined. Day 15 to 85 contracting clones showed balanced CD4/CD8; later expanders leaned CD4+. Those CD4+ clones that contracted were mainly in CM and EM (CD8+ ones in EMRA).

V was trimmed by 5 bases and J by 4 bases, leaving 11 bases between them. This CDR3 contains 14 residues. CDR1 and CDR2 (germline): SGHTA, FQGNSA. Libraries for TCRalpha and TCRbeta carried sample barcodes and unique molecular identifiers via 5'RACE. TCRdb called the 5' RACE reads again in MiXCR, with one record for every CDR3 protein. The sample records around 250,000 distinct CDR3 sequences, roughly 9.4% being singletons. This clonotype was seen ten or more times. Its antigen remains unidentified. This clonotype originated in a man aged 18 to 30 who had mild COVID-19 (a few samples of this study predate the infection). Cell type and time point are not known. Sequencing input: PBMCs or a T cell subset sorted from them (not recorded which). The chain carries TRBV7-2 and TRBJ2-2; the D gene is possibly TRBD1 (5 bases). The chain's CDR3 is CASSQDILTGELFF. For the CDR3, the DNA is TGTGCCAGCAGCCAGGACATCCTCACCGGGGAGCTGTTTTTT.